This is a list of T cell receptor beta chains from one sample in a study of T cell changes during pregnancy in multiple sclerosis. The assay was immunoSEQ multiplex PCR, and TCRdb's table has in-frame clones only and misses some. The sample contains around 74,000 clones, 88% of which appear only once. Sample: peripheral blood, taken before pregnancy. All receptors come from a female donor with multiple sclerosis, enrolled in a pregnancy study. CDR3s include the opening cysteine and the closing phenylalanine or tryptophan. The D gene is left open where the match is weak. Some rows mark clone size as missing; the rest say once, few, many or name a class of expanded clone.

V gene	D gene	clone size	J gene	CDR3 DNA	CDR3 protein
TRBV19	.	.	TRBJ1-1	TGTGCCAGTAGTGTCGCTGGGGGGTCTGAAGCTTTCTTT	CASSVAGGSEAFF
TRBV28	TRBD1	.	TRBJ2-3	TGTGCCAGCAGTTTACCCGGGGCAGGGGGAGGCACAGATACGCAGTATTTT	CASSLPGAGGGTDTQYF
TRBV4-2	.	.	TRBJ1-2	TGTGCCAGCAGCCAAGGGGGAGAGTGGAACTATGGCTACACCTTC	CASSQGGEWNYGYTF
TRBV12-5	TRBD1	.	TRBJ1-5	TGTGCTAGTGGTTTGGCGAGATCGGGACAGGGGCCCTTGAGTGGAGTGAGTCAGCCCCAGCATTTT	CASGLARSGQGPLSGVSQPQHF
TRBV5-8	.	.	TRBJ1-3	TGTGCCAGCAGCTTAGCCTTTTACTCTGGAAACACCATATATTTT	CASSLAFYSGNTIYF
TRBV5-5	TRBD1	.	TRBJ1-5	TGTGCCAGCAGCCTCCCAGGGGACAGGGGGGACCAGCCCCAGCATTTT	CASSLPGDRGDQPQHF
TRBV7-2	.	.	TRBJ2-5	TGTGCCAGCAGCGTCCGCCCGTCGGACAGAGAAGAGACCCAGTACTTC	CASSVRPSDREETQYF
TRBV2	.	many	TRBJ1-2	TGTGCCAGCAGTGCCACGGGGGGCGCGTGGTATGGCTACACCTTC	CASSATGGAWYGYTF
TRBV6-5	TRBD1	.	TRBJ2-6	TGTGCCAGCAGGCAGGGGGCCGGGGCCAACGTCCTGACTTTC	CASRQGAGANVLTF
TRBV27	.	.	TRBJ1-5	TGTGCCAGCAGTTCCATGAATCAGCCCCAGCATTTT	CASSSMNQPQHF
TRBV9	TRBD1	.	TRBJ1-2	TGTGCCAGCAGCGTACTGCAGGGGGCGCCGATTGGCTATGGCTACACCTTC	CASSVLQGAPIGYGYTF
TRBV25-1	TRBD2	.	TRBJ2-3	TGTGCCAGCAGTCCCGGACTAGATCATAGCACAGATACGCAGTATTTT	CASSPGLDHSTDTQYF
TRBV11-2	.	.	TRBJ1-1	TGTGCCAGCACCGATCTCTCGCGGACAGAATTGAACACTGAAGCTTTCTTT	CASTDLSRTELNTEAFF
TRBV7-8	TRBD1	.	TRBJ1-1	TGTGCCAGCAGCGACAACCACAGGGGATGGGACACTGAAGCTTTCTTT	CASSDNHRGWDTEAFF
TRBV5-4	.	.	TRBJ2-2	TGTGCCAGCAGCTTGGCCCGAGGTACGGACACCGGGGAGCTGTTTTTT	CASSLARGTDTGELFF
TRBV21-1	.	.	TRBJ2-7	TGTGCCAGCAGCAAAGTCGGAACTAGCGGACCCACCTACGAGCAGTACTTC	CASSKVGTSGPTYEQYF
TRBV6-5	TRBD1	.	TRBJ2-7	TGTGCCAGCAGGTACAGGGGGCCCTCTCGGCAGCAGTACTTC	CASRYRGPSRQQYF
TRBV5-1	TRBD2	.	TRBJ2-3	TGCGCCAGCAGCTTGACTAGCGGGGGAGATACGCAGTATTTT	CASSLTSGGDTQYF
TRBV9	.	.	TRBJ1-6	TGTGCCAGCAGCGTAACAGGGACATATAATTCACCCCTCCACTTT	CASSVTGTYNSPLHF
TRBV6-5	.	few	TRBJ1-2	TGTGCCAGCAGTTACTCGGCACATTATGGCTACACCTTC	CASSYSAHYGYTF
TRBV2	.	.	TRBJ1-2	TGTGCCAGCAGTGTTAGCAGCTATGGCTACACCTTC	CASSVSSYGYTF
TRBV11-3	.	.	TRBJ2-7	TGTGCCAGCAGCTACGGGAACCGCGAGCAGTACTTC	CASSYGNREQYF
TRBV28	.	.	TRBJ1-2	TGTGCCAGCAGTTCCCCTCAGGGTCTTAACTATGGCTACACCTTC	CASSSPQGLNYGYTF
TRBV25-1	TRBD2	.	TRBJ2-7	TGTGCCAGCAGTGGAGCGGGGCGCCACTACGAGCAGTACTTC	CASSGAGRHYEQYF
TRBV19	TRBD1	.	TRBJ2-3	TGTGCCACCGGGGACAGGGGAACGGATACGCAGTATTTT	CATGDRGTDTQYF
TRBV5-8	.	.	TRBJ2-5	TGTGCCAGCAGCTTTCGGGGAGAAGAGACCCAGTACTTC	CASSFRGEETQYF
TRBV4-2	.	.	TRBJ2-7	TGTGCCAGCAGCCAAGGGAGGGGCTCCTACGAGCAGTACTTC	CASSQGRGSYEQYF
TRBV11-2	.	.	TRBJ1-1	TGTGCCAGCGGCCACCTGAACACTGAAGCTTTCTTT	CASGHLNTEAFF
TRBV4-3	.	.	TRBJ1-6	TGCGCCAGCAGCCAAGATCAATGGCAGAAGAATTCACCCCTCCACTTT	CASSQDQWQKNSPLHF